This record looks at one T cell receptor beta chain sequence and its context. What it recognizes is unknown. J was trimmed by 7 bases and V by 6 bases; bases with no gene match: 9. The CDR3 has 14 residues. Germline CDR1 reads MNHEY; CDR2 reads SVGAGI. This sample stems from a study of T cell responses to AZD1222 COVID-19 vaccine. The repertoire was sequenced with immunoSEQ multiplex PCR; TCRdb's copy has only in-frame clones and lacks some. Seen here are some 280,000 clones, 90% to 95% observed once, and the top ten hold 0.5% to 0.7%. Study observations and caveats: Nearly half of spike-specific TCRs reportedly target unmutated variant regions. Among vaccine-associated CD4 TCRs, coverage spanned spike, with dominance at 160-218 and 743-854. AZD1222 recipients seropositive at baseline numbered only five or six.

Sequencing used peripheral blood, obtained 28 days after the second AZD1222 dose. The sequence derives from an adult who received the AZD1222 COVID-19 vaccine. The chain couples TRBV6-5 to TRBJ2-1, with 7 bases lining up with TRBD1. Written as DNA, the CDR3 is TGTGCCAGCAGCGAGGGACAGAGGGGTAATGAGCAGTTCTTC. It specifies CASSEGQRGNEQFF.